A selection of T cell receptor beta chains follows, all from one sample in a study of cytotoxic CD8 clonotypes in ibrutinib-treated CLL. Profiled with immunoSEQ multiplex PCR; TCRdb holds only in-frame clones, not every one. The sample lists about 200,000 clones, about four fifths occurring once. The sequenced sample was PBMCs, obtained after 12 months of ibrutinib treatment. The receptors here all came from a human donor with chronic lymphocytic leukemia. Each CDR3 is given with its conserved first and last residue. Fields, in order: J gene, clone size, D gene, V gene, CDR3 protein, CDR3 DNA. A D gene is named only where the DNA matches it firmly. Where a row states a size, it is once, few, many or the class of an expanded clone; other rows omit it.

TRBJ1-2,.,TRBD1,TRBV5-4,CASRTGTGDYGYTF,TGTGCCAGCAGAACCGGGACAGGGGACTATGGCTACACCTTC
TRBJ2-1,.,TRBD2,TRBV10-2,CASSSGTSGDYGQFF,TGCGCCAGCAGCTCCGGGACTAGCGGGGATTACGGACAGTTCTTC
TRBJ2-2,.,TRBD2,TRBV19,CASGGLAGVGTGELFF,TGTGCCAGTGGGGGACTAGCGGGAGTCGGCACCGGGGAGCTGTTTTTT
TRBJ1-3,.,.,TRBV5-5,CASSLAYTASWDTIYF,TGTGCCAGCAGCTTGGCCTACACGGCGAGTTGGGACACCATATATTTT
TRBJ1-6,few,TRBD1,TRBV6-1,CASSRQGRDSPLHF,TGTGCCAGCAGTCGACAGGGTAGGGATTCACCCCTCCACTTT
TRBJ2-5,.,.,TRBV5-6,CASSLYSQETQYF,TGTGCCAGCAGCTTGTACAGTCAAGAGACCCAGTACTTC
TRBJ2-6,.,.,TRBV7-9,CASSPPGANVLTF,TGTGCCAGCAGTCCACCGGGGGCCAACGTCCTGACTTTC
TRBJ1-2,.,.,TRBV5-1,CASSLAGTTGSGYTF,TGCGCCAGCAGCTTGGCCGGAACGACAGGCAGCGGCTACACCTTC
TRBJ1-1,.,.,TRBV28,CASSLITEAFF,TGTGCCAGCAGTTTAATCACTGAAGCTTTCTTT
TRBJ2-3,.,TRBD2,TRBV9,CASSSHSAGGADTQYF,TGTGCCAGCAGCTCCCACTCAGCGGGGGGGGCAGATACGCAGTATTTT
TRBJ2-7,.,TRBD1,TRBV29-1,CSVGTGTYEQYF,TGCAGCGTCGGGACAGGGACCTACGAGCAGTACTTC
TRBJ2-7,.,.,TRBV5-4,CASSLDWVSNEQYF,TGTGCCAGCAGCTTGGATTGGGTGTCCAACGAGCAGTACTTC
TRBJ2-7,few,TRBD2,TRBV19,CATEQGGGTYEQYF,TGTGCCACGGAACAGGGCGGGGGGACCTACGAGCAGTACTTC
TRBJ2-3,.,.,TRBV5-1,CASSGGGGTDTQYF,TGCGCCAGCAGCGGGGGTGGAGGGACAGATACGCAGTATTTT
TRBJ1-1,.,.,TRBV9,CASSPRLMNTEAFF,TGTGCCAGTTCGCCGAGGTTAATGAACACTGAAGCTTTCTTT
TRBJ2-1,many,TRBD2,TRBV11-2,CASSSLLAGGIYNEQFF,TGTGCCAGCAGCTCCCTACTAGCGGGGGGGATCTACAATGAGCAGTTCTTC
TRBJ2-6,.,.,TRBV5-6,CASSLEFGYSSGANVLTF,TGTGCCAGCAGCTTGGAATTCGGCTACAGCTCTGGGGCCAACGTCCTGACTTTC
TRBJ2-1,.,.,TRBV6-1,CASSDSSEDEQFF,TGTGCCAGCAGTGACTCTAGCGAGGATGAGCAGTTCTTC
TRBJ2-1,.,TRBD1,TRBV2,CASSETRDREMGEQFF,TGTGCCAGCAGTGAAACTAGGGACAGGGAGATGGGTGAGCAGTTCTTC
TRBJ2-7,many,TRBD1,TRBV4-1,CASSQGTGGTYEQYF,TGCGCCAGCAGCCAAGGGACAGGGGGAACCTACGAGCAGTACTTC
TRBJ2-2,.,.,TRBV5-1,CASSEQTDTGELFF,TGCGCCAGCAGCGAGCAGACAGACACCGGGGAGCTGTTTTTT
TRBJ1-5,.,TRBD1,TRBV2,CASSPRTGDNQPQHF,TGTGCCAGCAGTCCACGGACAGGGGACAATCAGCCCCAGCATTTT
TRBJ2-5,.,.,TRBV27,CASSRNREPETQYF,TGTGCCAGCAGCCGCAACAGGGAACCAGAGACCCAGTACTTC
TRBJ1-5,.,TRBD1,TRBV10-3,CAASGQGDQPQHF,TGTGCCGCATCAGGACAGGGAGATCAGCCCCAGCATTTT
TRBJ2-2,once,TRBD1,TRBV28,CASSPPGQGAGELFF,TGTGCCAGCAGTCCCCCGGGACAGGGGGCCGGGGAGCTGTTTTTT
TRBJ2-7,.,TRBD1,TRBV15,CATSRDRDRGVYEQYF,TGTGCCACCAGCAGAGACCGGGACAGGGGAGTTTACGAGCAGTACTTC
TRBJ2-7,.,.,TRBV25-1,CASSGPSSYEQYF,TGTGCCAGCAGTGGGCCAAGCTCCTACGAGCAGTACTTC
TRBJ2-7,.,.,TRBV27,CASSLFSPSYEQYF,TGTGCCAGCAGTTTATTTTCCCCTTCCTACGAGCAGTACTTC
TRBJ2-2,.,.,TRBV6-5,CASSYSTRNTGELFF,TGTGCCAGCAGTTACTCGACGAGGAACACCGGGGAGCTGTTTTTT
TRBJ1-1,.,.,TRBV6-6,CASSFRTPNTEAFF,TGTGCCAGCAGTTTTCGAACACCGAACACTGAAGCTTTCTTT
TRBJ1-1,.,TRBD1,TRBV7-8,CASTRGAGGYVNTEAFF,TGTGCCAGCACCCGAGGTGCAGGGGGCTATGTGAACACTGAAGCTTTCTTT
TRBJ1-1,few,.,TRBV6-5,CASSYGKNTEAFF,TGTGCCAGCAGTTATGGCAAAAACACTGAAGCTTTCTTT
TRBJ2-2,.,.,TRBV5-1,CASSSDYNTGELFF,TGCGCCAGCAGCTCGGACTATAACACCGGGGAGCTGTTTTTT
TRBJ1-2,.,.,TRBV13,CASSLGTGGSLGYGYTF,TGTGCCAGCAGCTTAGGGACAGGAGGAAGTCTGGGCTATGGCTACACCTTC
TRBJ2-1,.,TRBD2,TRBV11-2,CASSQGTSGRYNEQFF,TGTGCCAGCAGCCAAGGGACTAGCGGGAGGTACAATGAGCAGTTCTTC
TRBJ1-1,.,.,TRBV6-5,CASSLGFSSEAFF,TGTGCCAGCAGCCTAGGGTTTTCGTCTGAAGCTTTCTTT
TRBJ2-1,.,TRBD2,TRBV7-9,CASSPKRLAGSYNEQFF,TGTGCCAGCAGCCCAAAGCGGCTAGCGGGCTCGTACAATGAGCAGTTCTTC
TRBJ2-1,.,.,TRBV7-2,CASSLATGGGYNEQFF,TGTGCCAGCAGCTTAGCGACCGGGGGTGGCTACAATGAGCAGTTCTTC
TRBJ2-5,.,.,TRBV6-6,CASSYHGSETQYF,TGTGCCAGCAGTTACCATGGGTCAGAGACCCAGTACTTC
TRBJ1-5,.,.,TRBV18,CASSPAQNQPQHF,TGTGCCAGCTCACCGGCCCAGAACCAGCCCCAGCATTTT
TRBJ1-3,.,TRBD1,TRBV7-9,CASSMPRTGGLPGNTIYF,TGTGCCAGCAGCATGCCTCGGACAGGGGGTCTCCCTGGAAACACCATATATTTT
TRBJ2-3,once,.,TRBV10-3,CAISVGGASSNTQYF,TGTGCCATCAGTGTTGGCGGAGCTTCTTCGAATACGCAGTATTTT
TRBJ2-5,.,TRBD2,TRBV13,CASSLGLAGVETQYF,TGTGCCAGCAGCCTCGGACTAGCGGGAGTTGAGACCCAGTACTTC
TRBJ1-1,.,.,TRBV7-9,CASSWGTVNTEAFF,TGTGCCAGCAGCTGGGGGACGGTGAACACTGAAGCTTTCTTT
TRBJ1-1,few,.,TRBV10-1,CASSEDGNTEAFF,TGCGCCAGCAGTGAGGACGGGAACACTGAAGCTTTCTTT
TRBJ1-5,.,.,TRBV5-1,CASSLGPMDSNQPQHF,TGCGCCAGCAGCTTAGGGCCTATGGATAGCAATCAGCCCCAGCATTTT